These T cell receptor beta chains were read from a single sample in a study of T cells in Graves' hyperthyroidism and ophthalmopathy. One entry per CDR3 protein, called by TCRdb with MiXCR from the multiplex PCR reads. The sample includes about 500,000 distinct CDR3 sequences, roughly a sixth of them seen just once. The material sequenced was blood. These receptors were collected from a woman younger than 35 with Graves' hyperthyroidism. Both conserved end residues are part of each CDR3. D genes are given only for firm matches. Clone size is stated in some rows and not others, as once, few, many or a class when expanded.

d_call	v_call	clone_size	j_call	cdr3_aa	cdr3_nt
.	TRBV7-2	many	TRBJ1-5	CASSLMGINQPQHF	TGTGCCAGCAGCTTGATGGGGATCAATCAGCCCCAGCATTTT
TRBD2	TRBV11-3	many	TRBJ2-5	CASSGLAGAQETQYF	TGTGCCAGCAGCGGACTAGCGGGGGCGCAAGAGACCCAGTACTTC
.	TRBV28	.	TRBJ2-5	CASSIRTGETQYF	TGTGCCAGCAGCATTAGGACCGGAGAGACCCAGTACTTC
.	TRBV19	.	TRBJ1-1	CASSIGGARTEAFF	TGTGCCAGTAGTATAGGCGGGGCGCGGACTGAAGCTTTCTTT
TRBD2	TRBV30	.	TRBJ2-1	CASPSGGNGTYNEQFF	TGTGCTTCTCCTAGCGGGGGAAATGGAACCTACAATGAGCAGTTCTTC
.	TRBV3-1	many	TRBJ2-7	CASSQVDEQYF	TGTGCCAGCAGCCAAGTCGACGAGCAGTACTTC
TRBD1	TRBV24-1	.	TRBJ2-5	CATSDEDRVETQYF	TGTGCCACCAGTGATGAGGACAGGGTTGAGACCCAGTACTTC
TRBD1	TRBV7-9	few	TRBJ2-2	CASSSGQLTGELFF	TGTGCCAGCAGCTCGGGACAGCTCACCGGGGAGCTGTTTTTT
.	TRBV4-3	.	TRBJ1-1	CASSQDTGENTEAFF	TGCGCCAGCAGCCAAGATACGGGGGAAAACACTGAAGCTTTCTTT
TRBD2	TRBV20-1	many	TRBJ2-3	CSARSWASGNTDTQYF	TGCAGTGCTAGAAGTTGGGCTAGCGGGAACACAGATACGCAGTATTTT
.	TRBV20-1	many	TRBJ2-7	CSASRNYYEQYF	TGCAGTGCTAGTAGGAACTACTACGAGCAGTACTTC
TRBD2	TRBV7-2	once	TRBJ2-1	CASSLWTSGGYNEQFF	TGTGCCAGCAGCCTCTGGACTAGCGGGGGATACAATGAGCAGTTCTTC
TRBD2	TRBV29-1	few	TRBJ2-5	CSVEGTSGKGETQYF	TGCAGCGTTGAAGGGACTAGCGGGAAAGGAGAGACCCAGTACTTC
.	TRBV5-1	few	TRBJ2-7	CASSREVHSYEQYF	TGCGCCAGCAGCAGGGAGGTCCACTCCTACGAGCAGTACTTC
.	TRBV10-1	.	TRBJ1-5	CASSEGGYNQPQHF	TGCGCCAGCAGTGAGGGGGGTTACAATCAGCCCCAGCATTTT
TRBD2	TRBV24-1	many	TRBJ2-3	CATSDFPSGGGLTDTQYF	TGTGCCACCAGTGATTTCCCCTCGGGCGGGGGACTCACAGATACGCAGTATTTT
TRBD2	TRBV11-3	few	TRBJ2-3	CASSLDIPSGGADTQYF	TGTGCCAGCAGCTTAGACATTCCTAGCGGGGGTGCAGATACGCAGTATTTT
TRBD2	TRBV5-1	many	TRBJ2-7	CASSLLAGGGAGQYF	TGCGCCAGCAGCTTACTAGCGGGAGGAGGCGCGGGGCAGTACTTC
.	TRBV19	.	TRBJ2-5	CASSILGRGETQYF	TGTGCCAGTAGTATTTTGGGCCGTGGGGAGACCCAGTACTTC
TRBD1	TRBV19	few	TRBJ1-2	CASTRQGANGYTF	TGTGCCAGTACGAGACAGGGGGCGAATGGCTACACCTTC
.	TRBV7-9	.	TRBJ2-7	CASSFESYEQYF	TGTGCCAGCAGCTTCGAATCCTACGAGCAGTACTTC
.	TRBV6-1	.	TRBJ2-5	CASREGETQYF	TGTGCCAGCAGAGAAGGAGAGACCCAGTACTTC
TRBD1	TRBV7-9	.	TRBJ1-2	CASSATGTGTIYGYTF	TGTGCCAGCAGCGCCACCGGGACAGGGACTATCTATGGCTACACCTTC
.	TRBV2	.	TRBJ2-3	CASTPGGSLGDTQYF	TGTGCCAGCACCCCTGGGGGATCACTGGGAGATACGCAGTATTTT
.	TRBV2	many	TRBJ1-1	CASQLGRGVTEAFF	TGTGCCTCCCAATTAGGCAGAGGGGTCACTGAAGCTTTCTTT
TRBD2	TRBV3-1	many	TRBJ2-7	CASSQEGLSSYEQYF	TGTGCCAGCAGCCAAGAGGGACTATCGTCCTACGAGCAGTACTTC
TRBD1	TRBV18	many	TRBJ2-5	CASSARQGTETQYF	TGTGCCAGCTCAGCCCGACAGGGTACGGAGACCCAGTACTTC
.	TRBV19	.	TRBJ2-1	CASSSTGPNEQFF	TGTGCCAGTAGTTCAACAGGGCCCAATGAGCAGTTCTTC
.	TRBV5-1	few	TRBJ2-7	CASSRSDPLSYEQYF	TGCGCCAGCAGCCGTTCGGACCCACTCTCCTACGAGCAGTACTTC